This T cell receptor (beta chain) emerged from a study of T cells after yellow fever vaccination. About the research overall: The SMART-Seq v4 Ultra Low Input method served to prepare the low-cell-number fractions.

For this clonotype: This may be a read error: a much more frequent sequence differs by one nucleotide.

The authors made TCR cDNA by 5'RACE template switching, adding a universal primer site and UMIs. TCRdb processed the 5' RACE reads anew with MiXCR; each CDR3 protein has one entry. The sample has over 110,000 distinct CDR3 sequences; over 7% are singletons. Per the germline V gene, CDR1 is KGHSH and CDR2 is LQKENI. CDR3 size: 13 residues. V dropped 2 bases and J dropped 7; count of bases not matched to a gene: 4. The chain combines TRBV18 with TRBJ1-1, with 7 bases lining up with TRBD1. Here the sequenced sample was CD4+ T cells sorted from PBMCs, taken 5 days after the yellow fever booster vaccination. This TCR was recovered from a man aged 25-45 years who received the YFV17D yellow fever vaccine. CDR3 loop: CASSPGSGGEAFF. The CDR3 DNA is TGTGCCAGCTCACCAGGGTCAGGGGGTGAAGCTTTCTTT.